Listed here is a single T cell receptor (beta chain). No antigen is known for it. There are 16 residues in the CDR3. V gave up 0 bases and J gave up 2 bases; unmatched junction bases: 9. Per germline, CDR1 GTSNPN and CDR2 SVGIG (reference sequence). TCRdb's table, derived via immunoSEQ multiplex PCR, lists solely in-frame clones and lacks some. Found here are about 170,000 clones, more than 90% of them singletons; the top ten hold 1.6%. This specimen comes from a study of T cell responses to AZD1222 COVID-19 vaccine. Study conclusions and caveats: At baseline, seropositivity was found in only six AZD1222 recipients. Possibly, clonal diversity was underestimated; donors were largely white British and included more females.

The J gene is TRBJ1-1, the V gene TRBV30; 7 bases match TRBD1. The sequencing used peripheral blood, collected on day 0 of AZD1222 vaccination. The TCR sequence derives from an adult in good health. The DNA for the CDR3 is TGTGCCTGGAGTGTCGGAAGACAGGGTTTCAACACTGAAGCTTTCTTT. Its translation: CAWSVGRQGFNTEAFF.